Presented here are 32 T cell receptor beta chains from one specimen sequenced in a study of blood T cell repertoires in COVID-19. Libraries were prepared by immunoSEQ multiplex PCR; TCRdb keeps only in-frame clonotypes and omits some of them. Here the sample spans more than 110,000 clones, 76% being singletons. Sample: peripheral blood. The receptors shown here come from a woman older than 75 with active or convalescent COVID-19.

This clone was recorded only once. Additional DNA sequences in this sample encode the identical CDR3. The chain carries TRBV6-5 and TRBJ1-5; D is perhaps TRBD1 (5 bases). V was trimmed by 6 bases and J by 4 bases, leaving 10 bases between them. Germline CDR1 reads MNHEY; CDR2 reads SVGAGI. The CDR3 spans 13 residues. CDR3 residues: CASRLTGNQPQHF. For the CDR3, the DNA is TGTGCCAGCAGATTAACAGGAAATCAGCCCCAGCATTTT.

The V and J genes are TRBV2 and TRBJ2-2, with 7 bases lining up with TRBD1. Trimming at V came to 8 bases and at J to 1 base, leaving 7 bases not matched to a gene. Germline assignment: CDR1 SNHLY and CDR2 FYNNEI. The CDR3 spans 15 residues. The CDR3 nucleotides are TGTGCCAGCCGAAACAGGGGTGGGAACACCGGGGAGCTGTTTTTT. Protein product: CASRNRGGNTGELFF.

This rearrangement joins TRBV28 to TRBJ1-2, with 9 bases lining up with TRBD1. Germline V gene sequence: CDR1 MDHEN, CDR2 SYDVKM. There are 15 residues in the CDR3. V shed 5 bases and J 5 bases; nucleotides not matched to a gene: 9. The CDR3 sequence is CASSKGTGRLYGYTF. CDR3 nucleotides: TGTGCCAGCAGTAAAGGGACAGGGAGGCTGTATGGCTACACCTTC.

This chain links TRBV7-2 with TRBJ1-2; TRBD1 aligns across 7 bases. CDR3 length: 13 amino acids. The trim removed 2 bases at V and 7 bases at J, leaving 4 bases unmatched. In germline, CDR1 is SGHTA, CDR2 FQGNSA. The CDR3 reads CASSLPTGLGYTF. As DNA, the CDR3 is TGTGCCAGCAGCTTACCGACAGGGCTTGGCTACACCTTC.

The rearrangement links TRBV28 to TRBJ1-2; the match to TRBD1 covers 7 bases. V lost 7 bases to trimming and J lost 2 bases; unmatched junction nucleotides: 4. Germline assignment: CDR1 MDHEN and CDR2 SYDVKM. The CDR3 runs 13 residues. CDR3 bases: TGTGCCAGCAAGACAGGGTACAACTATGGCTACACCTTC. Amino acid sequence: CASKTGYNYGYTF.

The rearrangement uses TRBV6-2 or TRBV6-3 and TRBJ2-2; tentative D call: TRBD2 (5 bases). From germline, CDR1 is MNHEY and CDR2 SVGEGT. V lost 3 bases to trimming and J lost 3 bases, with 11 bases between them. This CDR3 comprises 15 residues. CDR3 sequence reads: CASSYARVDTGELFF. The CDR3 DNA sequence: TGTGCCAGCAGTTATGCGCGGGTTGACACCGGGGAGCTGTTTTTT.

The CDR3 DNA is TGTGCCACCAGTGACAAAATGTCCGGACTAGCATATACGCAGTATTTT. Its protein is CATSDKMSGLAYTQYF. The chain is built from TRBV24-1 and TRBJ2-3; 8 nucleotides align to TRBD2. J gave up 7 bases and V 4 bases, and 12 bases lay outside the gene matches. Germline V gives CDR1 KGHDR, CDR2 SFDVKD. The CDR3 spans 16 residues.

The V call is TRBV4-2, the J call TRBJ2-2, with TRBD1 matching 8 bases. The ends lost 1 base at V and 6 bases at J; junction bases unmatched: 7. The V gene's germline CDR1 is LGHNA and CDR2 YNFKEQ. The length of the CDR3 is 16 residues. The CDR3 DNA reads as TGTGCCAGCAGCCAAGGGGGGACAGGATTGGCCGGGGAGCTGTTTTTT. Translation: CASSQGGTGLAGELFF.

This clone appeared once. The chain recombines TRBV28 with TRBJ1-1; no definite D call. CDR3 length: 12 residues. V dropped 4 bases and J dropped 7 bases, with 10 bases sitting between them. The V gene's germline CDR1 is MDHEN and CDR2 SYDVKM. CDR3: CASSSARVEAFF. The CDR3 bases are TGTGCCAGCAGTTCGGCGAGGGTTGAAGCTTTCTTT.

The CDR3 protein is CASRPMGEGSPLHF. In DNA, the CDR3 is TGTGCCAGCAGGCCGATGGGGGAGGGATCACCCCTCCACTTT. The gene calls are TRBV6-5 and TRBJ1-6; TRBD1 is a possible D gene (5 bases). CDR1 MNHEY and CDR2 SVGAGI come from the germline V gene. CDR3 length: 14 residues. V was shortened by 6 bases and J by 10 bases, with 16 bases between the two germline ends.

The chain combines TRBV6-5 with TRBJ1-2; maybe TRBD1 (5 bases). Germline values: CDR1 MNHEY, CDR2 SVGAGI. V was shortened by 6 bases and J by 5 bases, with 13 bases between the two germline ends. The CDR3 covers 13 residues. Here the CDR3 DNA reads TGTGCCAGCAGGTTGGGACTTCAGTATGGCTACACCTTC. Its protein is CASRLGLQYGYTF.

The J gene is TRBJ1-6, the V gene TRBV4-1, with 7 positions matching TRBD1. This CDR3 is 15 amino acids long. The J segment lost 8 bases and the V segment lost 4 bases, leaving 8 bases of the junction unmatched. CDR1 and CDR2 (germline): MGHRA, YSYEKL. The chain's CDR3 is CASSPRTGIDSPLHF. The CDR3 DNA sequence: TGCGCCAGCAGCCCCAGGACAGGAATCGATTCACCCCTCCACTTT.

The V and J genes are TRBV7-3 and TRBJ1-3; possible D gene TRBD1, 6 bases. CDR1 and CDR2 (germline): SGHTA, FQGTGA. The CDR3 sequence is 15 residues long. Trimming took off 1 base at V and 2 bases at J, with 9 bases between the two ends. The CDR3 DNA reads TGTGCCAGCAGCTTAAGCACAGGGACTGGAAACACCATATATTTT. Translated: CASSLSTGTGNTIYF.

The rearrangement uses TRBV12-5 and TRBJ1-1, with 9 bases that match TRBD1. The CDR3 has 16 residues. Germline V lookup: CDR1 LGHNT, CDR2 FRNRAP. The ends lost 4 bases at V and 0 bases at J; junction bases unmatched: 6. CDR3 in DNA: TGTGCTAGTGGTTGGATCGGGACAGGGCTGAACACTGAAGCTTTCTTT. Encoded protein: CASGWIGTGLNTEAFF.

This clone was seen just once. The CDR3: CASSNSTTNEKLFF. In DNA, the CDR3 is TGTGCCAGCAGCAACAGTACAACTAATGAAAAACTGTTTTTT. The chain is built from TRBV7-8 and TRBJ1-4; no firm D call. The V and J ends lost 5 bases and 0 bases respectively, with 7 bases between them. CDR1 and CDR2 (germline): SGHVS, FQNEAQ. This CDR3 region has 14 residues. The entire variable domain, with the rest obtained from reference TRBV7-8 and TRBJ1-4, is as follows: GAGVSQSPRYKVAKRGQDVALRCDPISGHVSLFWYQQALGQGPEFLTYFQNEAQLDKSGLPSDRFFAERPEGSVSTLKIQRTQQEDSAVYLCASSNSTTNEKLFFGSGTQLSVL.

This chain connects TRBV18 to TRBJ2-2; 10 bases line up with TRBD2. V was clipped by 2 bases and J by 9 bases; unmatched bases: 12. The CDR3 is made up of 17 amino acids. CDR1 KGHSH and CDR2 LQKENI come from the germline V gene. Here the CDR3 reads CASSPSLAGDHPRELFF. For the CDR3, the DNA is TGTGCCAGCTCACCATCCCTAGCGGGGGACCACCCCCGGGAGCTGTTTTTT.

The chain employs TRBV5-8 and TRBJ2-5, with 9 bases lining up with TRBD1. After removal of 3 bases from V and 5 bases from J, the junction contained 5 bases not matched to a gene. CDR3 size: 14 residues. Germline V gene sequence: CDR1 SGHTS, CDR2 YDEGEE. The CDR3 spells CASSYGTGSETQYF. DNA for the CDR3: TGTGCCAGCAGCTACGGGACAGGGTCGGAGACCCAGTACTTC.

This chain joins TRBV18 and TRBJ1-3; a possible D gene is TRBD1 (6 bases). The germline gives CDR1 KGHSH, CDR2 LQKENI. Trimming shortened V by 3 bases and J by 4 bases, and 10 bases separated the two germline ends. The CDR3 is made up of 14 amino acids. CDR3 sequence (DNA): TGTGCCAGCTCACCCCAGGGGACGGGAAACACCATATATTTT. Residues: CASSPQGTGNTIYF.

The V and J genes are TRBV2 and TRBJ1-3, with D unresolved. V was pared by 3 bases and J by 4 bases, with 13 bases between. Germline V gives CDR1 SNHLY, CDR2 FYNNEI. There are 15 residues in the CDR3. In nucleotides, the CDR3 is TGTGCCAGCAGTGATTTACCAGTACAAGGAAACACCATATATTTT. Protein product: CASSDLPVQGNTIYF.

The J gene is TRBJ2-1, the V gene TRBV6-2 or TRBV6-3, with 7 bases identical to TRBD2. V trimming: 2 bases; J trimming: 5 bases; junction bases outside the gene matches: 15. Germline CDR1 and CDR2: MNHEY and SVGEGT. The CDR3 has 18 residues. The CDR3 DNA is TGTGCCAGCAGTTACCGGGGGGTATCCCCTCTCAAAGACAATGAGCAGTTCTTC. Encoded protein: CASSYRGVSPLKDNEQFF.

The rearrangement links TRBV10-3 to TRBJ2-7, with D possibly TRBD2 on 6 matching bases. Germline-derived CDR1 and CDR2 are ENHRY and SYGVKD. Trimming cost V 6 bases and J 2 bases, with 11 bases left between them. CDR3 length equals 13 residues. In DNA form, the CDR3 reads TGTGCCATCAGCGGCGGGACGGCCTACGAGCAGTACTTC. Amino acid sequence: CAISGGTAYEQYF.

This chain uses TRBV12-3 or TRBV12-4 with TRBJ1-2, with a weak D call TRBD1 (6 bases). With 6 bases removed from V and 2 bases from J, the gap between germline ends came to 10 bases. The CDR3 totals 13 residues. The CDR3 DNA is TGTGCCAGCAGACAGACAGGAAACTATGGCTACACCTTC. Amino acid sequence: CASRQTGNYGYTF.

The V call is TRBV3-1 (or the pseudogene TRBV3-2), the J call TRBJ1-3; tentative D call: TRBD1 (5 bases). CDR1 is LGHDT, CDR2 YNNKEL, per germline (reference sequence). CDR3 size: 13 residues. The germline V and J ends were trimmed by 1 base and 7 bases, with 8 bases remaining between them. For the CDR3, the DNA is TGTGCCAGCAGCCAAGGTGGGGCTAACACCATATATTTT. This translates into CASSQGGANTIYF.

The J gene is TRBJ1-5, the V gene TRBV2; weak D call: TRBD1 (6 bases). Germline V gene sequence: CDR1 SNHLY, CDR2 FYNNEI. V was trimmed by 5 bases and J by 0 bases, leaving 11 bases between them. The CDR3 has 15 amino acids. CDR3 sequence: CASSLGQFSNQPQHF. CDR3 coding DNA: TGTGCCAGCAGTCTTGGACAGTTTAGCAATCAGCCCCAGCATTTT.

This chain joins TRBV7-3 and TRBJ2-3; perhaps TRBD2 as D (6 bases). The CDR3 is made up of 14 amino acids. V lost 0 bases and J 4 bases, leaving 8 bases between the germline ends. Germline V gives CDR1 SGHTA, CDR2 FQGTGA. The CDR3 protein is CASSLTLAPDTQYF. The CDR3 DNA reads TGTGCCAGCAGCTTAACGCTAGCGCCAGATACGCAGTATTTT.

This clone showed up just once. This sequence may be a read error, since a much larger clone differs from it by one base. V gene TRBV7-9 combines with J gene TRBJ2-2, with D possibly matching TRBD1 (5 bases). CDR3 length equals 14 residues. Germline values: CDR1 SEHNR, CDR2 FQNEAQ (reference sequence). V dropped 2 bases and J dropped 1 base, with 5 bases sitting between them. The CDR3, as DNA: TGTGCCAGCAGCTTACAGGGGAACACCGGGGAGCTGTTTTTT. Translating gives CASSLQGNTGELFF.

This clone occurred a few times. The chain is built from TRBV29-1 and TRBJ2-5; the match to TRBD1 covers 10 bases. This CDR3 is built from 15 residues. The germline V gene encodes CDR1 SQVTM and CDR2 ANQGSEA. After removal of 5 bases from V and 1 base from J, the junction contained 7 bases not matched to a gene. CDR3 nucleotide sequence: TGCAGCGTTCACGGGGACAGGGGCAGCCAAGAGACCCAGTACTTC. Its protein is CSVHGDRGSQETQYF.

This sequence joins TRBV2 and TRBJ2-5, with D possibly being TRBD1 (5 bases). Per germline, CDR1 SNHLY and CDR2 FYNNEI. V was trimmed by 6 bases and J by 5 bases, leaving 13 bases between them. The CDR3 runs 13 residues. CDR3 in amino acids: CASRPRVGETQYF. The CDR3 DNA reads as TGTGCCAGCAGACCCAGGGTTGGGGAGACCCAGTACTTC.

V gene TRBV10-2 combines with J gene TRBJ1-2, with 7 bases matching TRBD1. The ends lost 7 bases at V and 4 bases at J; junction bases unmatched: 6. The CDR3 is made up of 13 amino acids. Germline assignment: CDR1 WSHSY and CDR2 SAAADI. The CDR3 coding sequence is TGCGCCAGCACCATTTCAGGGGGCTATGGCTACACCTTC. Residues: CASTISGGYGYTF.

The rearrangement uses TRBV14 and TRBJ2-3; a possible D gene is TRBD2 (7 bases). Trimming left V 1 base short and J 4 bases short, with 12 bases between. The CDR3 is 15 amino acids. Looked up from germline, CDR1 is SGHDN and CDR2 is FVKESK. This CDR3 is CASSQVWGGSDTQYF. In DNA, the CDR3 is TGTGCCAGCAGCCAAGTTTGGGGGGGCTCAGATACGCAGTATTTT.

The CDR3 region is CASSAGTGVGYTF. The CDR3 DNA reads TGTGCCAGCAGTGCCGGGACAGGGGTTGGCTACACCTTC. This chain links TRBV6-4 with TRBJ1-2; 10 bases agree with TRBD1. This CDR3 region has 13 residues. The germline CDR1 and CDR2 sequences are MRHNA and SNTAGT. V shed 4 bases, J shed 7 bases, and the junction held 3 bases outside the gene matches.

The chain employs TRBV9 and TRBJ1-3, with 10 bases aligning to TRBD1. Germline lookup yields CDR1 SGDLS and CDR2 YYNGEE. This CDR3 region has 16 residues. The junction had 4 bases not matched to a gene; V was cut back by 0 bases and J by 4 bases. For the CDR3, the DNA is TGTGCCAGCAGCGTAGTCGACAGGGGGCAAGGAAACACCATATATTTT. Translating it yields CASSVVDRGQGNTIYF. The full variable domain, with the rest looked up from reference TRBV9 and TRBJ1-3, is DSGVTQTPKHLITATGQRVTLRCSPRSGDLSVYWYQQSLDQGLQFLIQYYNGEERAKGNILERFSAQQFPDLHSELNLSSLELGDSALYFCASSVVDRGQGNTIYFGEGSWLTVV.